Presented here are 22 T cell receptor beta chains from one specimen sequenced in a study of T cells after posttransplantation cyclophosphamide. Data came from immunoSEQ multiplex PCR; TCRdb stores just in-frame clones and leaves some out. The sample has 38,000 or so clones, none seen only once. Material for sequencing was PBMCs. Receptors were obtained from a man aged 45-65 years in good health, CMV-negative, and a related stem cell transplant donor.

This clone was observed many times. The chain carries TRBV5-6 and TRBJ2-7; unclear D gene. The CDR3 length is 12 residues. CDR1 is SGHDT and CDR2 is YYEEEE in the germline V gene. V was clipped by 5 bases and J by 0 bases, with 6 bases between them. CDR3 nucleotide sequence: TGTGCCAGCAGTTACAGCTCCTACGAGCAGTACTTC. Translation: CASSYSSYEQYF.

In its sample, this clone was seen many times. The chain recombines TRBV19 with TRBJ2-7, with D tentatively TRBD1 (6 bases). This CDR3 contains 12 residues. V shed 4 bases and J shed 3 bases, with 7 bases lying between them. Per the germline V gene, CDR1 is LNHDA and CDR2 is SQIVND (reference sequence). DNA of the CDR3: TGTGCCAGTAGTAGAGGGGGCTACGAGCAGTACTTC. Amino acids: CASSRGGYEQYF.

This clone qualifies as medium-sized. This chain links TRBV7-9 with TRBJ2-2, with D uncertain. This CDR3 comprises 14 residues. Germline values: CDR1 SEHNR, CDR2 FQNEAQ (reference sequence). Trimming shortened V by 1 base and J by 7 bases, and 10 bases separated the two germline ends. In nucleotides, the CDR3 is TGTGCCAGCAGCTTAGTTTCTACGGGCGGGGAGCTGTTTTTT. It codes for CASSLVSTGGELFF. Complete variable domain (other parts from reference TRBV7-9 and TRBJ2-2): DTGVSQNPRHKITKRGQNVTFRCDPISEHNRLYWYRQTLGQGPEFLTYFQNEAQLEKSRLLSDRFSAERPKGSFSTLEIQRTEQGDSAMYLCASSLVSTGGELFFGEGSRLTVL.

The chain employs TRBV2 and TRBJ2-5; 11 nucleotides align to TRBD1. Germline CDR1 is SNHLY and CDR2 is FYNNEI. The CDR3 consists of 15 residues. The V and J ends lost 11 bases and 5 bases, in that order; junction bases with no gene match: 13. CDR3 amino acids: CAHDVRDRGKETQYF. CDR3 sequence (DNA): TGTGCCCACGATGTCCGGGACAGGGGGAAGGAGACCCAGTACTTC.

Ten or more counts support this clone. The chain links TRBV19 to TRBJ2-1, with D tentatively TRBD1 (6 bases). The germline CDR1 and CDR2 sequences are LNHDA and SQIVND (reference sequence). Trimming shortened V by 5 bases and J by 9 bases, and 20 bases separated the two germline ends. The CDR3 extends over 15 amino acids. In nucleotides, the CDR3 is TGTGCCAGTAGTGCCTACAGGGCAGTGAGGGGTGAGCAGTTCTTC. This sequence encodes CASSAYRAVRGEQFF.

This clone occurred many times. The chain joins TRBV7-2 to TRBJ2-7, with D unclear. Germline values: CDR1 SGHTA, CDR2 FQGNSA. The CDR3 runs to 11 residues. V was shortened by 5 bases and J by 3 bases, with 5 bases between the two germline ends. DNA of the CDR3: TGTGCCAGCAGCCCCCGCTACGAGCAGTACTTC. Translating gives CASSPRYEQYF.

This clone was seen only a few times. V gene TRBV19 combines with J gene TRBJ1-5; D is possibly TRBD1 (5 bases). The CDR3 is 14 amino acids. The germline gives CDR1 LNHDA, CDR2 SQIVND (reference sequence). Trimming shortened V by 2 bases and J by 9 bases, and 14 bases separated the two germline ends. CDR3 sequence (DNA): TGTGCCAGTAGTATATCCAGGGCGGTTCGGCCCCAGCATTTT. It translates to CASSISRAVRPQHF.

This clone has at least ten counts. The V call is TRBV7-3, the J call TRBJ1-1; possible D gene TRBD1, 6 bases. Germline V gives CDR1 SGHTA, CDR2 FQGTGA. V was pared by 5 bases and J by 10 bases, with 20 bases between. The length of the CDR3 is 14 residues. The CDR3 protein is CASSPSATGTRAFF. The CDR3 DNA follows: TGTGCCAGCAGCCCCTCAGCTACAGGGACTAGAGCTTTCTTT.

The sample holds many counts of this clone. The chain is built from TRBV5-1 and TRBJ1-2; a weak D match, TRBD1 (6 bases). Per germline, CDR1 SGHRS and CDR2 YFSETQ. The CDR3 contains 16 residues. Trimming cost V 1 base and J 7 bases, with 20 bases left between them. For the CDR3, the DNA is TGCGCCAGCAGCTTGTTAGGGACGGGACACATGCGTGGCTACACCTTC. Its protein is CASSLLGTGHMRGYTF.

This clone occurred many times. The CDR3 loop is CASSPRGGETQYF. The CDR3 DNA reads TGCGCCAGCAGCCCCCGAGGGGGTGAGACCCAGTACTTC. This chain links TRBV10-1 with TRBJ2-5; a weak D match, TRBD1 (6 bases). CDR3 length: 13 residues. Germline V gene data show CDR1 as WNHNN and CDR2 as SYGVQD (reference sequence). Trimming stripped 6 bases from V and 5 bases from J, with 13 bases between.

This clone was detected ten times or more. The rearrangement uses TRBV9 and TRBJ2-3; D might be TRBD1 (5 bases). The CDR3 totals 15 residues. Germline assignment: CDR1 SGDLS and CDR2 YYNGEE. V lost 0 bases and J 0 bases, leaving 8 bases between the germline ends. Written as DNA, the CDR3 is TGTGCCAGCAGCGTAGGACAGATAAGCACAGATACGCAGTATTTT. Its protein is CASSVGQISTDTQYF. The complete variable domain, with remaining parts taken from reference TRBV9 and TRBJ2-3, reads DSGVTQTPKHLITATGQRVTLRCSPRSGDLSVYWYQQSLDQGLQFLIQYYNGEERAKGNILERFSAQQFPDLHSELNLSSLELGDSALYFCASSVGQISTDTQYFGPGTRLTVL.

In its sample, this clone was seen many times. V gene TRBV27 combines with J gene TRBJ2-1; 7 bases map to TRBD2. The CDR3 loop spans 14 amino acids. The germline gives CDR1 MNHEY, CDR2 SMNVEV (reference sequence). V lost 7 bases, J lost 5 bases, and 8 bases stayed unmatched. The CDR3: CASTLLGGDNEQFF. The CDR3 region has the DNA TGTGCCAGCACTCTCCTGGGGGGGGACAATGAGCAGTTCTTC.

The sample holds many counts of this clone. V usage is TRBV5-4 and J usage is TRBJ1-2; D unresolved. Germline V gene sequence: CDR1 SGHNT, CDR2 YYREEE (reference sequence). V lost 4 bases and J lost 8, with 18 bases in between. The CDR3 spans 14 residues. CDR3 DNA: TGTGCCAGCAGCCCCCCGGGTGAGATTAGGGGCTACACCTTC. It translates to CASSPPGEIRGYTF.

At least ten counts were recorded for this clone. CDR3 in DNA: TGTGCCAGCAGTGAATTTCCTATCGGGTACTTC. Residues: CASSEFPIGYF. This chain connects TRBV6-1 to TRBJ2-7, with D unresolved. The ends were cut back, 2 bases at V and 12 bases at J, with 11 bases in the middle. The germline V gene encodes CDR1 MNHNS and CDR2 SASEGT. The CDR3 spans 11 residues.

This clone was observed many times. The rearrangement uses TRBV7-6 and TRBJ1-6, with TRBD1 as a possible D gene (6 bases). The CDR3 is 15 residues long. Trimming cost V 3 bases and J 7 bases, with 13 bases left between them. Germline-derived CDR1 and CDR2 are SGHVS and FNYEAQ. DNA for the CDR3: TGTGCCAGCAGCTTCCAACAGGGTACCAATTCACCCCTCCACTTT. Its translation: CASSFQQGTNSPLHF. The whole variable domain, filled in from reference TRBV7-6 and TRBJ1-6, reads GAGVSQSPRYKVTKRGQDVALRCDPISGHVSLYWYRQALGQGPEFLTYFNYEAQQDKSGLPNDRFSAERPEGSISTLTIQRTEQRDSAMYRCASSFQQGTNSPLHFGNGTRLTVT.

This clone was counted at least ten times. The J gene is TRBJ2-7, the V gene TRBV9; D possibly corresponds to TRBD2 (6 bases). The V end lost 4 bases, the J end lost 3 bases, and 14 bases lay between the germline ends. CDR1 SGDLS and CDR2 YYNGEE come from the germline V gene. The CDR3 is made up of 14 amino acids. CDR3 coding DNA: TGTGCCAGCAGCCCGACGGGGGAAAACTACGAGCAGTACTTC. It specifies CASSPTGENYEQYF. The full variable domain, in which reference TRBV9 and TRBJ2-7 provide the parts outside the CDR3, is DSGVTQTPKHLITATGQRVTLRCSPRSGDLSVYWYQQSLDQGLQFLIQYYNGEERAKGNILERFSAQQFPDLHSELNLSSLELGDSALYFCASSPTGENYEQYFGPGTRLTVT.

The chain carries TRBV20-1 and TRBJ2-7; possibly TRBD1 for D (5 bases). Trimming stripped 7 bases from V and 5 bases from J, with 12 bases between. The CDR3 spans 11 residues. Germline CDR1 is DFQATT and CDR2 is SNEGSKA (reference sequence). CDR3 residues: CSVARGDEQYF. The DNA for the CDR3 is TGCAGTGTGGCTAGGGGCGACGAGCAGTACTTC.

This clone was seen more than once but under ten times. This CDR3 is CASSRTLGEETQYF. CDR3 coding DNA: TGCGCCAGCAGCCGCACTCTCGGGGAAGAGACCCAGTACTTC. The rearrangement uses TRBV5-1 and TRBJ2-5; possibly TRBD2 for D (5 bases). Germline V gene lookup returns CDR1 SGHRS and CDR2 YFSETQ. With 4 bases removed from V and 3 bases from J, the gap between germline ends came to 13 bases. The CDR3 is 14 residues long.

The rearrangement uses TRBV27 and TRBJ2-3, with 7 bases matching TRBD1. The CDR3 loop spans 15 amino acids. With 6 bases clipped from V and 1 base from J, the junction kept 7 bases outside the gene matches. Germline V gene lookup returns CDR1 MNHEY and CDR2 SMNVEV (reference sequence). CDR3 in amino acids: CASREQGYGTDTQYF. The CDR3, as DNA: TGTGCCAGCAGGGAACAGGGGTACGGCACAGATACGCAGTATTTT.

This clone showed up many times. The chain couples TRBV7-9 to TRBJ2-7; D unclear. Germline CDR1 SEHNR, CDR2 FQNEAQ (reference sequence). V was trimmed by 2 bases and J by 0 bases, leaving 14 bases between them. CDR3 length: 16 residues. CDR3 protein: CASSLNAGRASYEQYF. DNA for the CDR3: TGTGCCAGCAGCTTAAATGCAGGCCGAGCCTCCTACGAGCAGTACTTC.

This clone was recorded at least ten times. This chain uses TRBV7-9 with TRBJ2-7; 12 positions agree with TRBD2. The CDR3 spans 16 residues. The junction had 6 bases not matched to a gene; V was cut back by 5 bases and J by 1 base. Per germline, CDR1 SEHNR and CDR2 FQNEAQ (reference sequence). CDR3 coding DNA: TGTGCCAGCAGCAAAGCGACTAGCGGGAGTTCCTACGAGCAGTACTTC. It is translated as CASSKATSGSSYEQYF.

The sample holds many counts of this clone. The chain is built from TRBV27 and TRBJ2-1; 7 bases map to TRBD2. Per germline, CDR1 MNHEY and CDR2 SMNVEV (reference sequence). This CDR3 is 14 amino acids long. With 6 bases clipped from V and 8 bases from J, the junction kept 10 bases outside the gene matches. The CDR3 region is CASSLGGSQHEQFF. The CDR3 DNA reads TGTGCCAGCAGCTTGGGCGGGAGTCAACATGAGCAGTTCTTC.